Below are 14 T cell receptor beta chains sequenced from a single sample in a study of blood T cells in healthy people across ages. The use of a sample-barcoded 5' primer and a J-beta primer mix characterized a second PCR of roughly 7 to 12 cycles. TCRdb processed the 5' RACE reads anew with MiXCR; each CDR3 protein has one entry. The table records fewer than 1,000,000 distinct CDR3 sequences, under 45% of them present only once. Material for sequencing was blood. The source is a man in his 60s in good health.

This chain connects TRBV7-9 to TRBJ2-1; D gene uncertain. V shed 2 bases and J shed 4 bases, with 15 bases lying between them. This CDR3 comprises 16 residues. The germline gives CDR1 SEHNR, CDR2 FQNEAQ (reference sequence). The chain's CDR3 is CASSLFSYLGYNEQFF. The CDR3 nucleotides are TGTGCCAGCAGCTTATTTAGCTACCTGGGATACAATGAGCAGTTCTTC.

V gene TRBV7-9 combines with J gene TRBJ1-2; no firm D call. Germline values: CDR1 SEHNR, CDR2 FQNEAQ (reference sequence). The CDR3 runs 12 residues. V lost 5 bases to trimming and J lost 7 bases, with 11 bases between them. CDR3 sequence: CASSQGPVGYTF. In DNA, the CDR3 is TGTGCCAGCAGCCAAGGGCCGGTTGGCTACACCTTC.

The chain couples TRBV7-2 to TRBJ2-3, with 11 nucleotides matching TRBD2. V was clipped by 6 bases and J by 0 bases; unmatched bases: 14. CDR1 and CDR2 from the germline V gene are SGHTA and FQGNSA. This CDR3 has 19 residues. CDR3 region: CASSSLGWASGRSTDTQYF. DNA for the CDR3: TGTGCCAGCAGTTCCCTCGGCTGGGCTAGCGGGAGGAGCACAGATACGCAGTATTTT.

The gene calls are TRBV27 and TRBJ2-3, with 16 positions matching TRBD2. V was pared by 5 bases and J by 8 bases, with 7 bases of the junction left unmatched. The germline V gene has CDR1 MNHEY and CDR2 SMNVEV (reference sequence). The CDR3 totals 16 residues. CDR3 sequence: CASSTGLAGGRGTQYF. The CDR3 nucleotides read TGTGCCAGCAGTACGGGACTAGCGGGGGGGCGTGGTACGCAGTATTTT.

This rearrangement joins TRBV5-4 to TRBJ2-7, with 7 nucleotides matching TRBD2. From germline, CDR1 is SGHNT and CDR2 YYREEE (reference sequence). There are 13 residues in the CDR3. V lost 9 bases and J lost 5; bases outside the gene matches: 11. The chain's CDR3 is CANHHAGEDEQYF. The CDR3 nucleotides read TGTGCCAACCATCATGCGGGGGAGGACGAGCAGTACTTC.

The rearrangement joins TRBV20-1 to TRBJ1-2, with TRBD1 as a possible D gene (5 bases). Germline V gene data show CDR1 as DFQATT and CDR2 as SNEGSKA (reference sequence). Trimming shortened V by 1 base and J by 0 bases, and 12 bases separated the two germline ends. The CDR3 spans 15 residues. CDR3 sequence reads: CSARGATETNYGYTF. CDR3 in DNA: TGCAGTGCTAGAGGAGCGACAGAAACTAACTATGGCTACACCTTC.

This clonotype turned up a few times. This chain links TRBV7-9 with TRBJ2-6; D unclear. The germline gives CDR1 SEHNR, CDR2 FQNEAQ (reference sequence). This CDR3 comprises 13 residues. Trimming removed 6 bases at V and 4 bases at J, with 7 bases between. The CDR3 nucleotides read TGTGCCAGCAGGTTCACCGGGGCCAACGTCCTGACTTTC. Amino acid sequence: CASRFTGANVLTF.

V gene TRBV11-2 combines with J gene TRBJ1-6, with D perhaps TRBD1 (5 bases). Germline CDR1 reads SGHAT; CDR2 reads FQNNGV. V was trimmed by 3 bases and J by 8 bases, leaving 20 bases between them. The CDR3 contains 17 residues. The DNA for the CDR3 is TGTGCCAGCAGCTTTCTCCGGGACCGCTTGCAGCATTCACCCCTCCACTTT. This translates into CASSFLRDRLQHSPLHF. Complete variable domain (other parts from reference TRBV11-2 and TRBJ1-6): EAGVAQSPRYKIIEKRQSVAFWCNPISGHATLYWYQQILGQGPKLLIQFQNNGVVDDSQLPKDRFSAERLKGVDSTLKIQPAKLEDSAVYLCASSFLRDRLQHSPLHFGNGTRLTVT.

CDR3 amino acids: CASRGGQVSSYEQYF. CDR3 coding DNA: TGTGCCAGCCGTGGAGGACAGGTGAGCTCCTACGAGCAGTACTTC. The gene calls are TRBV27 and TRBJ2-7; 7 bases match TRBD1. V lost 8 bases and J lost 0; bases outside the gene matches: 10. CDR1 is MNHEY, CDR2 SMNVEV, per germline (reference sequence). The CDR3 length is 15 residues.

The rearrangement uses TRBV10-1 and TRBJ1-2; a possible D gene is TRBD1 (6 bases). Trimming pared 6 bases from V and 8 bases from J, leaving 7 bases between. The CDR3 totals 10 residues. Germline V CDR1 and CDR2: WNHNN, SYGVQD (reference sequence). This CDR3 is CASRGHGYTF. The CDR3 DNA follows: TGCGCCAGCAGGGGACACGGCTACACCTTC.

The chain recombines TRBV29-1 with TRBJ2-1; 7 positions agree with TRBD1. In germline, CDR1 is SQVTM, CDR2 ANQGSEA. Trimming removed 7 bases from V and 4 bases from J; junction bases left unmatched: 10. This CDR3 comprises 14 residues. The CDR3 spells CSAHDTGAYNEQFF. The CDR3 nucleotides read TGCAGCGCACATGACACAGGGGCGTACAATGAGCAGTTCTTC.

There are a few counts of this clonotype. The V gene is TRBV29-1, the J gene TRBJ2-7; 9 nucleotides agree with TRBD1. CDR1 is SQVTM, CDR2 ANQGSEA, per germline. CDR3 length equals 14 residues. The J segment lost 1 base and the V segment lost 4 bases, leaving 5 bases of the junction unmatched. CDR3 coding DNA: TGCAGCGTTGCTGGACAGGGGACATCCTACGAGCAGTACTTC. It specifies CSVAGQGTSYEQYF.

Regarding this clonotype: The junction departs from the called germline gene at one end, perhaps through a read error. CDR3 sequence reads: CANSQNRAQETQYF. CDR3 bases: TGTGCCAACAGCCAAAACAGGGCTCAAGAGACCCAGTACTTC. This chain connects TRBV7-2 to TRBJ2-5; TRBD1 might be the D (6 bases). Germline V gene lookup returns CDR1 SGHTA and CDR2 FQGNSA. CDR3 length equals 14 residues.

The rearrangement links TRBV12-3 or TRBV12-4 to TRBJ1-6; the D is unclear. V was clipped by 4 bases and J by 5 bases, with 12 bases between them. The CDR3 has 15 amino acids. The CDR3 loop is CASSWGETHNSPLHF. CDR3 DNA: TGTGCCAGCAGTTGGGGAGAAACACATAATTCACCCCTCCACTTT.